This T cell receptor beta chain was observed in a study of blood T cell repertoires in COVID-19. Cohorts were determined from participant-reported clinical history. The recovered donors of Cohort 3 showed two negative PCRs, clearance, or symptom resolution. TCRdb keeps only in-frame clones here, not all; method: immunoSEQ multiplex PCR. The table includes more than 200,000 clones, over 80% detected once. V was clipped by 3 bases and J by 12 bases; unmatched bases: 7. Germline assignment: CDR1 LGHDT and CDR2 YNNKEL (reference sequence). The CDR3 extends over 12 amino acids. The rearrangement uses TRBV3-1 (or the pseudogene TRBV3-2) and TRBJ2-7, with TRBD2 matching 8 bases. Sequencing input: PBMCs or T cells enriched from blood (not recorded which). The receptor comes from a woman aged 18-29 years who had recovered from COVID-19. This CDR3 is CASSQGLEIAYF. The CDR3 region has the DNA TGTGCCAGCAGCCAGGGACTAGAGATCGCGTACTTC.